The rows below give T cell receptor beta chains drawn from one sample of a study of T cell responses to AZD1222 COVID-19 vaccine. Measured with immunoSEQ multiplex PCR; TCRdb has only the in-frame clones, and not every one. The sample has under 110,000 clones, 80% to 95% seen once. The starting material was peripheral blood, obtained 28 days after the second AZD1222 dose. The receptors here all came from an adult who received the AZD1222 COVID-19 vaccine. CDR3s include the opening cysteine and the closing phenylalanine or tryptophan. Each record gives: D gene, J gene, V gene, CDR3 length, clone size, CDR3 DNA, CDR3 protein. A D gene is named only where the DNA matches it firmly. Not every row has a clone size; where given, it reads once, few, many or a size class.

D: -
J: TRBJ1-4
V: TRBV11-2
length: 13
size: -
DNA: TGTGCCAGCTCTGGTGGGCGCCGTGAAAAACTGTTTTTT
CDR3: CASSGGRREKLFF

D: TRBD1
J: TRBJ1-1
V: TRBV2
length: 18
size: -
DNA: TGTGCCAGCAGCCGATCGGACAGGGGGGTGAAGAAGAACACTGAAGCTTTCTTT
CDR3: CASSRSDRGVKKNTEAFF

D: -
J: TRBJ2-2
V: TRBV5-1
length: 13
size: -
DNA: TGCGCCAGCAGCTTCACCCTAACCGGGGAGCTGTTTTTT
CDR3: CASSFTLTGELFF

D: -
J: TRBJ1-6
V: TRBV6-5
length: 14
size: -
DNA: TGTGCCAGCAGTTACTCCTACAGGGATTCACCCCTCCACTTT
CDR3: CASSYSYRDSPLHF

D: -
J: TRBJ1-1
V: TRBV2
length: 14
size: once
DNA: TGTGCCAGCAGTGAAACGTCTCGGAACACTGAAGCTTTCTTT
CDR3: CASSETSRNTEAFF

D: -
J: TRBJ2-1
V: TRBV30
length: 11
size: once
DNA: TGTGCCTGGAGCGCTGGCTGGGAGCAGTTCTTC
CDR3: CAWSAGWEQFF

D: -
J: TRBJ2-5
V: TRBV4-1
length: 16
size: -
DNA: TGCGCCAGCAGCCAAGAGGTGCCCAACCCCCAAGAGACCCAGTACTTC
CDR3: CASSQEVPNPQETQYF

D: TRBD1
J: TRBJ1-4
V: TRBV24-1
length: 15
size: -
DNA: TGTGCCACCAGTGATCCTCGGGACAGTGGGGAAAAACTGTTTTTT
CDR3: CATSDPRDSGEKLFF

D: -
J: TRBJ1-2
V: TRBV12-3/TRBV12-4
length: 13
size: -
DNA: TGTGCCAGCAGTGGCACAGACAGCTATGGCTACACCTTC
CDR3: CASSGTDSYGYTF

D: -
J: TRBJ1-5
V: TRBV2
length: 15
size: -
DNA: TGTGCCAGCAGGGAGACGGGGTATAGCAATCAGCCCCAGCATTTT
CDR3: CASRETGYSNQPQHF

D: -
J: TRBJ1-5
V: TRBV30
length: 14
size: -
DNA: TGTGCCTCGCGGGAGGGAGGGAGCAATCAGCCCCAGCATTTT
CDR3: CASREGGSNQPQHF

D: -
J: TRBJ2-2
V: TRBV28
length: 12
size: -
DNA: TGTGCCAGCAGACTTACGGGCGGGGAGCTGTTTTTT
CDR3: CASRLTGGELFF

D: TRBD2
J: TRBJ2-7
V: TRBV29-1
length: 15
size: -
DNA: TGCAGCGTTGGGGCAAGGGGAGGGCGCTCCTACGAGCAGTACTTC
CDR3: CSVGARGGRSYEQYF

D: TRBD2
J: TRBJ2-7
V: TRBV27
length: 18
size: -
DNA: TGTGCCAGCAGTCGAACCCGTAGGACTAGCGGGACTCTCTACGAGCAGTACTTC
CDR3: CASSRTRRTSGTLYEQYF

D: -
J: TRBJ2-7
V: TRBV30
length: 14
size: -
DNA: TGTGCCTGGAGAACCCCGGGAGCGACCTACGAGCAGTACTTC
CDR3: CAWRTPGATYEQYF

D: TRBD1
J: TRBJ1-6
V: TRBV2
length: 14
size: once
DNA: TGTGCCAGCAGTGAAGGGACAGGGCGATCACCCCTCCACTTT
CDR3: CASSEGTGRSPLHF

D: TRBD1
J: TRBJ1-2
V: TRBV7-9
length: 15
size: -
DNA: TGTGCCAGCAGCCCGACAGGGGCCGGCAACTATGGCTACACCTTC
CDR3: CASSPTGAGNYGYTF

D: TRBD1
J: TRBJ2-5
V: TRBV7-6
length: 21
size: -
DNA: TGTGCCAGCAGCTGGGGGTGGGGCCGTCCTAGGGGGCTTTTTGGAGGAGAGACCCAGTACTTC
CDR3: CASSWGWGRPRGLFGGETQYF

D: -
J: TRBJ2-1
V: TRBV6-2/TRBV6-3
length: 12
size: few
DNA: TGTGCCAGCAGTAAACTCGGCAATGAGCAGTTCTTC
CDR3: CASSKLGNEQFF

D: TRBD1
J: TRBJ1-2
V: TRBV7-9
length: 15
size: -
DNA: TGTGCCCTCAGCAGCCCCGCCGGGACAGCCTATGGCTACACCTTC
CDR3: CALSSPAGTAYGYTF

D: -
J: TRBJ2-2
V: TRBV6-2/TRBV6-3
length: 15
size: -
DNA: TGTGCCAGCAGTTGGCAAGATCCGAACACCGGGGAGCTGTTTTTT
CDR3: CASSWQDPNTGELFF

D: -
J: TRBJ2-6
V: TRBV25-1
length: 16
size: -
DNA: TGTGCCAGCAGTGAGAGGTCGGGCTCTGGGGCCAACGTCCTGACTTTC
CDR3: CASSERSGSGANVLTF

D: -
J: TRBJ2-7
V: TRBV4-3
length: 15
size: -
DNA: TGCGCCAGCAGCCACCTCCGGACATCGTCCTACGAGCAGTACTTC
CDR3: CASSHLRTSSYEQYF

D: -
J: TRBJ2-1
V: TRBV10-3
length: 14
size: -
DNA: TGTGCCATCAGTGAGCCCTATGAAGACAATGAGCAGTTCTTC
CDR3: CAISEPYEDNEQFF

D: -
J: TRBJ1-3
V: TRBV6-2/TRBV6-3
length: 18
size: -
DNA: TGTGCCAGCAGTCCCCCGGGAGCCAGGGTCATCGGTGGAAACACCATATATTTT
CDR3: CASSPPGARVIGGNTIYF

D: TRBD1
J: TRBJ2-3
V: TRBV9
length: 15
size: -
DNA: TGTGCCAGCAGCGTTGGGGACAGCAGCACAGATACGCAGTATTTT
CDR3: CASSVGDSSTDTQYF

D: -
J: TRBJ2-2
V: TRBV4-3
length: 17
size: -
DNA: TGCGCCAGCAGCCAAGGAGCCGACAGAAAGAACACCGGGGAGCTGTTTTTT
CDR3: CASSQGADRKNTGELFF

D: TRBD1
J: TRBJ1-6
V: TRBV6-4
length: 14
size: -
DNA: TGTGCCAGCCGCCGGGACAGAGGCCCTTCACCCCTCCACTTT
CDR3: CASRRDRGPSPLHF

D: -
J: TRBJ1-1
V: TRBV7-3
length: 14
size: -
DNA: TGTGCCAGCAGCCCGACACCCGATCCAACTGAAGCTTTCTTT
CDR3: CASSPTPDPTEAFF

D: TRBD2
J: TRBJ2-1
V: TRBV18
length: 18
size: -
DNA: TGTGCCAGCTCACCGACTAGCGGGGGGGCCGGGTCCTACAATGAGCAGTTCTTC
CDR3: CASSPTSGGAGSYNEQFF

D: -
J: TRBJ2-7
V: TRBV3-1/TRBV3-2
length: 13
size: once
DNA: TGTGCCAGCAGCCCTGGGGCCAACTACGAGCAGTACTTC
CDR3: CASSPGANYEQYF

D: TRBD1
J: TRBJ2-7
V: TRBV5-1
length: 14
size: once
DNA: TGCGCCAGCAGCCAGGGACAGCAGTCGGGTGAGCAGTACTTC
CDR3: CASSQGQQSGEQYF

D: -
J: TRBJ2-7
V: TRBV7-6
length: 15
size: -
DNA: TGTGCCAGCAGCTTGGGTGCGGCAGGAGGCGGCGAGCAGTACTTC
CDR3: CASSLGAAGGGEQYF

D: -
J: TRBJ2-7
V: TRBV29-1
length: 12
size: -
DNA: TGCAGCGCCGAAGGGGGCTCCTACGAGCAGTACTTC
CDR3: CSAEGGSYEQYF

D: -
J: TRBJ2-7
V: TRBV29-1
length: 13
size: -
DNA: TGCAGCGTTGGGCTAGCCCATAACTACGAGCAGTACTTC
CDR3: CSVGLAHNYEQYF

D: TRBD2
J: TRBJ2-7
V: TRBV9
length: 14
size: -
DNA: TGTGCCAGCAGCGTAGGCGGGGGGGCTTGGGAGCAGTACTTC
CDR3: CASSVGGGAWEQYF

D: -
J: TRBJ1-5
V: TRBV6-5
length: 15
size: -
DNA: TGTGCCAGCAGTATACAGGGACTGGGGACTCAGCCCCAGCATTTT
CDR3: CASSIQGLGTQPQHF

D: TRBD1
J: TRBJ1-3
V: TRBV7-6
length: 16
size: -
DNA: TGTGCCAGCAGCCCTACCACAGGGGGCTCTGGAAACACCATATATTTT
CDR3: CASSPTTGGSGNTIYF

D: TRBD1
J: TRBJ1-4
V: TRBV19
length: 15
size: -
DNA: TGTGCCAGTAGCAGAGACAGGGGAGTAGATGAAAAACTGTTTTTT
CDR3: CASSRDRGVDEKLFF

D: TRBD2
J: TRBJ2-5
V: TRBV5-1
length: 15
size: -
DNA: TGCGCCAGCAGCTTTAGCGGGGGCTTCCAAGAGACCCAGTACTTC
CDR3: CASSFSGGFQETQYF

D: -
J: TRBJ2-7
V: TRBV4-1
length: 14
size: -
DNA: TGCGCCAGCAGCCCCTCCTCCAGCTCCTACGAGCAGTACTTC
CDR3: CASSPSSSSYEQYF

D: -
J: TRBJ1-2
V: TRBV4-3
length: 16
size: -
DNA: TGCGCCAGCAGCCAAGATGGGGCTCTAGGTAACTATGGCTACACCTTC
CDR3: CASSQDGALGNYGYTF

D: -
J: TRBJ2-7
V: TRBV5-1
length: 14
size: -
DNA: TGCGCCAGCAGCTGGACGTGGGAGTCCTACGAGCAGTACTTC
CDR3: CASSWTWESYEQYF